This T cell receptor (beta chain) was sequenced in a study of T cells in Graves' hyperthyroidism and ophthalmopathy. TCR beta CDR3 regions were amplified from RNA. HTBI primers were the set used in a first-round RT-PCR of the TCR CDR3. TCRdb itself ran the multiplex PCR reads through MiXCR, one entry per CDR3 protein. The table has 200,000 to 250,000 distinct CDR3 sequences, about 25% seen once. This clonotype was counted ten times or more. V lost 10 bases and J 4 bases, leaving 13 bases between the germline ends. The CDR3 sequence is 12 residues long. CDR1 is SGHTA and CDR2 is FQGNSA in the germline V gene.

The receptor comes from a woman between 35 and 50 years old with Graves' ophthalmopathy. The sample taken for sequencing was blood. The V call is TRBV7-2, the J call TRBJ1-1; D unclear. The CDR3 region is CAKTWGGTEAFF. The CDR3 bases are TGTGCCAAGACATGGGGAGGCACTGAAGCTTTCTTT. Full variable domain (missing parts from reference TRBV7-2 and TRBJ1-1): GAGVSQSPSNKVTEKGKDVELRCDPISGHTALYWYRQSLGQGLEFLIYFQGNSAPDKSGLPSDRFSAERTGGSVSTLTIQRTQQEDSAVYLCAKTWGGTEAFFGQGTRLTVV.